This TCR beta chain was profiled in a study of shared clonotypes between healthy human individuals. Caucasian adults residing in Nashville, Tennessee made up all the donors. Study findings and constraints: Naive subsets tended to show greater estimated richness than memory subsets.

Profiled with immunoSEQ multiplex PCR; TCRdb holds only in-frame clones, not every one. The sample lists around 510,000 clones; 90% to 96% were seen once. With regard to this clone: Antigen unknown. Other DNA sequences in the sample encode the same CDR3.

The CDR3 loop spans 13 amino acids. Germline V gives CDR1 LNHDA, CDR2 SQIVND (reference sequence). V was pared by 3 bases and J by 2 bases, with 5 bases between. The TCR was taken from a woman aged 25 to 39 in good health. Sample: naive CD4+ T cells sorted from blood. The subset here: CD45RA+ positively selected. V usage is TRBV19 and J usage is TRBJ1-5, with unresolved D. CDR3: CASSIAGNQPQHF. As DNA, the CDR3 is TGTGCCAGTAGTATTGCTGGCAATCAGCCCCAGCATTTT.